Reported below is one TCR beta chain. Its antigen is not identified. Measured with immunoSEQ multiplex PCR; TCRdb has only the in-frame clones, and not every one. The data contain a few hundred thousand clones, about 80% of them seen just once; the ten biggest clones take up roughly 7.4%. V lost 1 base and J lost 9, with 14 bases in between. The CDR3 totals 15 residues. Germline values: CDR1 SGHRS, CDR2 YFSETQ. Treatment noted: roughly 18 received Ad26.COV2.S at low or high dose, single or two shots; roughly five received placebo; per-sample allocation not given. Collection of the samples took place on day 63 after the first injection of vaccine or placebo. What was given as vaccine was an Ad26 vector encoding Wuhan-strain SARS-CoV-2 spike. This record comes from a study of Ad26.COV2.S vaccination and SARS-CoV-2 variants. Whole-study results and caveats: Higher spike-specific TCR breadth was found in vaccine recipients than in placebo recipients.

The clonotype comes from a person aged 18-65 years who received the Ad26.COV2.S COVID-19 vaccine or a placebo. The sequencing used peripheral blood, collected in a trial of Ad26.COV2.S vaccine versus placebo. This sequence joins TRBV5-1 and TRBJ1-6; tentative D call: TRBD1 (5 bases). CDR3 protein: CASSLYGVTGSPLHF. CDR3 DNA sequence: TGCGCCAGCAGCTTGTACGGGGTCACAGGTTCACCCCTCCACTTT. Full variable domain (outside the CDR3, taken from reference TRBV5-1 and TRBJ1-6): KAGVTQTPRYLIKTRGQQVTLSCSPISGHRSVSWYQQTPGQGLQFLFEYFSETQRNKGNFPGRFSGRQFSNSRSEMNVSTLELGDSALYLCASSLYGVTGSPLHFGNGTRLTVT.